Below are 24 T cell receptor beta chains sequenced from a single sample in a study of cytomegalovirus exposure and HLA in healthy donors. The study ran its PCR with 60 Vbeta and 13 Jbeta primers. Generated by immunoSEQ multiplex PCR, the TCRdb table keeps only in-frame clones and is missing some. The repertoire has 95,000 to 150,000 clones, approximately 73% of them found once; the top ten carry about 4.5%. Material: PBMCs. Every receptor here comes from a man aged 55 to 70 in good health and CMV-seropositive.

This chain uses TRBV29-1 with TRBJ1-5; 7 nucleotides match TRBD1. The CDR3 has 13 amino acids. With 5 bases clipped from V and 5 bases from J, the junction kept 6 bases outside the gene matches. Per germline, CDR1 SQVTM and CDR2 ANQGSEA. In DNA, the CDR3 is TGCAGCGTTCGACAGGGCCGGGATCAGCCCCAGCATTTT. Translated, it gives CSVRQGRDQPQHF.

The rearrangement joins TRBV6-5 to TRBJ2-7; a possible D gene is TRBD1 (6 bases). With 0 bases removed from V and 2 bases from J, the gap between germline ends came to 11 bases. This CDR3 is built from 15 residues. CDR1 and CDR2 (germline): MNHEY, SVGAGI. For the CDR3, the DNA is TGTGCCAGCAGTTACTCCCGTAGACAGGCCTACGAGCAGTACTTC. Its protein is CASSYSRRQAYEQYF.

The chain joins TRBV19 to TRBJ2-7; 10 bases map to TRBD1. Losses at the gene ends were 7 bases for V and 7 bases for J; bases not matched to a gene: 7. The CDR3 extends over 13 amino acids. Looked up from germline, CDR1 is LNHDA and CDR2 is SQIVND (reference sequence). CDR3 DNA: TGTGCCAGTACCCCGACAGGGGGCGCTGAGCAGTACTTC. It yields the protein CASTPTGGAEQYF. Full variable domain (outside the CDR3, taken from reference TRBV19 and TRBJ2-7): DGGITQSPKYLFRKEGQNVTLSCEQNLNHDAMYWYRQDPGQGLRLIYYSQIVNDFQKGDIAEGYSVSREKKESFPLTVTSAQKNPTAFYLCASTPTGGAEQYFGPGTRLTVT.

The chain combines TRBV2 with TRBJ2-7; maybe TRBD1 (5 bases). Deletions cut 4 bases from V and 7 bases from J, with 14 bases between. The CDR3 is made up of 13 amino acids. CDR1 is SNHLY and CDR2 is FYNNEI in the germline V gene. In DNA form, the CDR3 reads TGTGCCAGCAGTGCAAGGACATTAGGGGAGCAGTACTTC. Translated: CASSARTLGEQYF.

The CDR3 region is CASSNRFEDTQYF. DNA of the CDR3: TGTGCCAGTAGTAACAGATTCGAGGATACGCAGTATTTT. V gene TRBV19 combines with J gene TRBJ2-3; D not resolved. The CDR3 runs 13 residues. Looked up from germline, CDR1 is LNHDA and CDR2 is SQIVND (reference sequence). Trimming pared 4 bases from V and 6 bases from J, leaving 11 bases between.

CDR3 sequence (DNA): TGTGCCAGCACCCCCCCGGGGGGCTCCTACAATGAGCAGTTCTTC. Protein product: CASTPPGGSYNEQFF. The V gene is TRBV28, the J gene TRBJ2-1, with 7 bases that match TRBD2. The CDR3 totals 15 residues. CDR1 and CDR2 from the germline V gene are MDHEN and SYDVKM. Trimming removed 7 bases from V and 0 bases from J; junction bases left unmatched: 6. Using reference TRBV28 and TRBJ2-1 for the parts outside the CDR3, the full variable domain is DVKVTQSSRYLVKRTGEKVFLECVQDMDHENMFWYRQDPGLGLRLIYFSYDVKMKEKGDIPEGYSVSREKKERFSLILESASTNQTSMYLCASTPPGGSYNEQFFGPGTRLTVL.

The gene calls are TRBV6-5 and TRBJ2-4; 11 bases match TRBD2. Germline V lookup: CDR1 MNHEY, CDR2 SVGAGI. There are 13 residues in the CDR3. The trim removed 6 bases at V and 9 bases at J, leaving 4 bases unmatched. CDR3 in DNA: TGTGCCAGCAGGCCCGGGACTAGCGGCATTCAGTACTTC. Amino acids: CASRPGTSGIQYF.

This chain connects TRBV27 to TRBJ2-1; tentative D call: TRBD2 (6 bases). V lost 4 bases and J 3 bases, leaving 13 bases between the germline ends. The CDR3 has 15 amino acids. Per germline, CDR1 MNHEY and CDR2 SMNVEV (reference sequence). Here the CDR3 DNA reads TGTGCCAGCAGTTCTGCCTTGACTAGCTACAATGAGCAGTTCTTC. It codes for CASSSALTSYNEQFF.

The chain combines TRBV7-2 with TRBJ1-3, with D unclear. Germline assignment: CDR1 SGHTA and CDR2 FQGNSA. The CDR3 runs 15 residues. Trimming removed 1 base at V and 1 base at J, with 8 bases between. The CDR3 coding sequence is TGTGCCAGCAGCTTAGGGGGAGCGTCTGGAAACACCATATATTTT. Amino acid sequence: CASSLGGASGNTIYF.

This clone showed up just once. V and J are TRBV27 and TRBJ1-5; no clear D gene. CDR1 MNHEY and CDR2 SMNVEV come from the germline V gene (reference sequence). The CDR3 has 12 residues. The V and J ends lost 3 bases and 5 bases respectively, with 5 bases between them. The CDR3 reads CASSFPDQPQHF. The DNA for the CDR3 is TGTGCCAGCAGTTTCCCCGATCAGCCCCAGCATTTT.

The chain employs TRBV30 and TRBJ1-2; 9 positions match TRBD1. This CDR3 comprises 13 residues. Trimming cost V 0 bases and J 4 bases; bases outside gene matches: 0. The germline gives CDR1 GTSNPN, CDR2 SVGIG (reference sequence). The CDR3 nucleotides are TGTGCCTGGAGTGTACAGGGGGCCTATGGCTACACCTTC. Its protein is CAWSVQGAYGYTF.

The J gene is TRBJ2-5, the V gene TRBV7-9; D is undetermined. From germline, CDR1 is SEHNR and CDR2 FQNEAQ (reference sequence). Trimming took 4 bases from V and 7 from J, leaving 13 bases between them. The CDR3 totals 13 residues. This CDR3 reads CASSSFSRVTQYF. CDR3 bases: TGTGCCAGCAGCTCATTTAGTCGGGTGACCCAGTACTTC.

The chain carries TRBV15 and TRBJ1-5; a weak D match, TRBD1 (5 bases). The V and J ends lost 2 bases and 5 bases respectively, with 7 bases between them. Per germline, CDR1 LNHNV and CDR2 YYDKDF (reference sequence). The CDR3 contains 13 residues. The CDR3 sequence: CATSRQGYQPQHF. In DNA, the CDR3 is TGTGCCACCAGCAGACAGGGTTATCAGCCCCAGCATTTT.

The rearrangement joins TRBV29-1 to TRBJ2-7; 7 bases line up with TRBD1. The CDR3 consists of 12 residues. The trim removed 0 bases at V and 5 bases at J, leaving 1 base unmatched. Germline V gives CDR1 SQVTM, CDR2 ANQGSEA. This CDR3 is CSVEETGDEQYF. CDR3 DNA sequence: TGCAGCGTTGAAGAAACAGGGGACGAGCAGTACTTC.

This clone was detected ten times or more. The J gene is TRBJ1-5, the V gene TRBV6-6; D ambiguous. The V end lost 5 bases, the J end lost 5 bases, and 10 bases lay between the germline ends. Germline V CDR1 and CDR2: MNHNY, SVGAGI (reference sequence). This CDR3 has 13 residues. This CDR3 reads CASSPGLYQPQHF. In DNA form, the CDR3 reads TGTGCCAGCAGTCCCGGACTGTATCAGCCCCAGCATTTT.

This clone was counted only a few times. V and J are TRBV18 and TRBJ2-1; TRBD1 agrees at 8 bases. Germline V gene sequence: CDR1 KGHSH, CDR2 LQKENI. This CDR3 has 15 residues. Trimming took 6 bases from V and 4 from J; bases not matched to a gene: 8. The CDR3 DNA sequence: TGTGCCAGCTCCCCGGGACAGGCCCAATACAATGAGCAGTTCTTC. Its protein product is CASSPGQAQYNEQFF.

The CDR3 DNA is TGTGCCGGAGGACCGGGGGGCACTGAAGCTTTCTTT. Amino acid sequence: CAGGPGGTEAFF. The chain is built from TRBV30 and TRBJ1-1; D is possibly TRBD1 (5 bases). The germline gives CDR1 GTSNPN, CDR2 SVGIG (reference sequence). V lost 8 bases, J lost 4 bases, and 14 bases lay in between. CDR3 length: 12 amino acids. The variable domain in full, completed from reference TRBV30 and TRBJ1-1, reads SQTIHQWPATLVQPVGSPLSLECTVEGTSNPNLYWYRQAAGRGLQLLFYSVGIGQISSEVPQNLSASRPQDRQFILSSKKLLLSDSGFYLCAGGPGGTEAFFGQGTRLTVV.

In this sample, this clone turned up once. J is TRBJ2-3 and V is TRBV5-4, with 10 nucleotides matching TRBD1. This CDR3 is built from 18 residues. Trimming took 6 bases from V and 2 from J; bases not matched to a gene: 15. Germline CDR1 reads SGHNT; CDR2 reads YYREEE (reference sequence). The CDR3 DNA reads as TGTGCCAGCATCCCCGGTCGTCCGGGACAGGGGATCACAGATACGCAGTATTTT. Encoded protein: CASIPGRPGQGITDTQYF.

The V and J genes are TRBV7-9 and TRBJ1-1; a weak D match, TRBD1 (6 bases). This CDR3 region has 16 residues. Germline CDR1 SEHNR, CDR2 FQNEAQ (reference sequence). V lost 0 bases, J lost 8 bases, and 19 bases lay in between. CDR3 loop: CASSLAGSGAAGEAFF. The CDR3 nucleotides read TGTGCCAGCAGCTTAGCGGGGTCAGGGGCTGCCGGAGAAGCTTTCTTT.

J is TRBJ1-1 and V is TRBV5-1; 7 bases line up with TRBD1. This CDR3 is 18 amino acids long. J lost 0 bases, V lost 4 bases, and 15 bases had no gene match. From germline, CDR1 is SGHRS and CDR2 YFSETQ. DNA of the CDR3: TGCGCCAGCAGCCAACCGAGATCGACAGGGCCTATGAACACTGAAGCTTTCTTT. As protein: CASSQPRSTGPMNTEAFF.

Notes on this clone: Germline and junction disagree at one end, which may indicate a read error. This chain links TRBV6-1 with TRBJ1-1; 7 bases agree with TRBD1. The CDR3 covers 14 residues. Per germline, CDR1 MNHNS and CDR2 SASEGT. CDR3 in DNA: TGTGCCAGCAGACTAACAGGGGAGAACGCTGAAGCTTTCTTT. It is translated as CASRLTGENAEAFF.

This clone was recorded a few times. This chain uses TRBV6-1 with TRBJ1-4; D might be TRBD1 (6 bases). The CDR3 sequence is 14 residues long. Trimming took 1 base from V and 7 from J, leaving 10 bases between them. CDR1 and CDR2 (germline): MNHNS, SASEGT. This chain's CDR3 is CASSEGGRGEKLFF. CDR3 nucleotide sequence: TGTGCCAGCAGTGAAGGGGGGCGCGGTGAAAAACTGTTTTTT.

The rearrangement links TRBV5-6 to TRBJ2-2; 9 nucleotides match TRBD1. This CDR3 has 19 amino acids. Germline V lookup: CDR1 SGHDT, CDR2 YYEEEE. V shed 3 bases and J 0 bases; nucleotides not matched to a gene: 12. The CDR3 DNA follows: TGTGCCAGCAGCTCGGAACGGGACAGGGTGTATACGAACACCGGGGAGCTGTTTTTT. Translation gives CASSSERDRVYTNTGELFF.

The CDR3 DNA sequence: TGTGCCAGCAGCCACGTTGCGGGTGGACAGGGAACAACTGGGGCCAACGTCCTGACTTTC. As protein: CASSHVAGGQGTTGANVLTF. The chain couples TRBV27 to TRBJ2-6; 8 nucleotides match TRBD1. The CDR3 loop spans 20 amino acids. CDR1 is MNHEY, CDR2 SMNVEV, per germline (reference sequence). V lost 6 bases to trimming and J lost 2 bases; unmatched junction nucleotides: 18.